Below, one T cell receptor (beta chain) is given with its context. This clonotype came up a few times. No antigen is known for it. Base qualities are not at hand, and no much larger clone is one base apart. Receptor libraries were prepared by 5' RACE. Sequencer: Illumina HiSeq 2000. Template switching introduced a universal primer binding site; the final cDNA contained a unique molecular identifier, enabling accurate counting of TCR cDNA molecules. First-strand cDNA for TCR alpha and beta chains was synthesized from specific primers in the conserved constant-segment region. To control for contamination, every cDNA library carried two barcodes: a SMART-Mk sample barcode plus Illumina barcodes. TruSeq adapter sequences and Illumina sample barcodes were added in two successive PCR steps. TCR alpha and beta cDNA libraries were sequenced on the Illumina HiSeq platform with custom primers. The source study handled its data this way. MiGEC was used to process raw reads and extract unique molecular identifiers, and MiXCR was used to find CDR3 positions. For each individual, recombination models were inferred using an EM algorithm with the repgenHMM and IGoR tools. The tcR package in R was used for shared clonotype analysis, with sharing normalized by the product of cloneset sizes. To study raw recombination free of thymic and clonal selection effects, out-of-frame nonproductive sequences were analyzed. TCRdb's own reprocessing of the public reads used fastp at Q25 and MiXCR and kept productive beta chains. Duplicate CDR3 protein sequences are folded into a single record with the most common DNA and genes. Clone size and V and J calls follow TCRdb, not the original study. The sample includes over 200,000 distinct CDR3 sequences, with over 9.5% observed a single time. The ten largest clones add up to about a tenth of the sample.

The data stem from a study of identical twins (dated by TCRdb to the mid-2010s). Context from the whole study: To test whether fetal clonotypes persist, the study used deep sequencing on TCR alpha and beta repertoires from monozygotic twins, unrelated adults of various ages, and cord blood. To rule out contamination, the twin experiments were replicated at different times with different library preparation protocols. The full study reports these points: Abundant cord blood beta clonotypes carried fewer insertions; young adult naive repertoires showed a weaker similar trend, while memory repertoires showed none. In beta out-of-frame sequences, excess twin sharing was weaker, because having fewer shared sequences lowered the signal-to-noise ratio. Compared with coincidental sharing between unrelated individuals, an excess of low generation-probability sequences was observed among out-of-frame TCR alpha sequences shared between twins. Conclusions relied on cross-sectional statistical analysis, since the same donors could not be followed over many years. Zero-insertion analyses could be partly confounded by invariant T cells such as MAIT and iNKT, though diverse VJ usage argued against such confounding for most clonotypes. In monozygotic twins, recombination models systematically underestimated out-of-frame TCR alpha sharing, but the models matched the sharing seen between unrelated individuals.

CDR1 is given as SGHTA and CDR2 as FQGNSA, both from the germline V gene. The CDR3 holds 14 amino acids from the cysteine to the phenylalanine. The DNA shown is the 42-base CDR3, in frame from base 1. V and J lose 1 base and 3 bases, and a span of 10 bases separates them. Every donor was a healthy Caucasian. Miltenyi CD45RO+ enrichment and human naive T-cell isolation kits were used to isolate memory (CD45RO+) and naive T cells from PBMC. The sequence derives from a man aged 45 to 65 in good health. The chain is assembled from TRBV7-2 and TRBJ2-7; no D gene is confidently identified. Input material: memory T cells sorted from blood. The label giving this sample's cell subset or site can be read as: CD45RO+ enriched T cells. The nucleotide sequence reads as follows: TGTGCCAGCAGCTTAGAAGGGCACGACTACGAGCAGTACTTC. This translates into CASSLEGHDYEQYF.